This entry lists 19 T cell receptor beta chains sequenced from one sample in a study of T cell changes during pregnancy in multiple sclerosis (dated by TCRdb to about 2019). The library came from the immunoSEQ multiplex PCR assay. TCRdb retrieved this table from immuneACCESS and kept in-frame rearrangements only. Not all clones are present; in checked studies, unresolved V genes account for under half, and no reason is known for the remainder. The sample yields around 69,000 clones; 90% to 95% were counted once. Around 5.2% of the sample goes to the ten largest clones. The material was CD8+ T cells from peripheral blood mononuclear cells, obtained before pregnancy. These receptors were taken from a female donor with multiple sclerosis, enrolled in a pregnancy study.

The CDR3 DNA sequence: TGTGCCAGCAGCGTACCGACTAGCGGGGGTCTCAATGAGCAGTTCTTC. Translating it yields CASSVPTSGGLNEQFF. The J gene is TRBJ2-1, the V gene TRBV9, with 12 bases lining up with TRBD2. Germline V gene lookup returns CDR1 SGDLS and CDR2 YYNGEE. J lost 6 bases, V lost 1 base, and 5 bases had no gene match. The CDR3 is 16 amino acids.

The chain uses TRBV5-6 and TRBJ2-5; 8 bases line up with TRBD1. V was clipped by 7 bases and J by 5 bases; unmatched bases: 10. Germline assignment: CDR1 SGHDT and CDR2 YYEEEE. The CDR3 loop spans 14 amino acids. The CDR3 region is CASRPGQELETQYF. The CDR3, as DNA: TGTGCCAGCCGCCCGGGACAGGAGTTGGAGACCCAGTACTTC.

The chain has TRBV5-6 and TRBJ1-1; 10 nucleotides align to TRBD1. The germline V gene encodes CDR1 SGHDT and CDR2 YYEEEE. Germline trimming cut 4 bases from V and 7 bases from J; bases unmatched to any gene: 7. The CDR3 covers 14 residues. The CDR3 nucleotides read TGTGCCAGCAGCCCCGGGACAGGGGCCGTTGAAGCTTTCTTT. Residues: CASSPGTGAVEAFF.

V is TRBV6-5 and J is TRBJ2-7; TRBD2 matches at 7 bases. The CDR3 is 16 residues long. Germline CDR1 MNHEY, CDR2 SVGAGI. V shed 4 bases, J shed 0 bases, and the junction held 9 bases outside the gene matches. CDR3 coding DNA: TGTGCCAGCAGTTTGATAATAGCGGGTCTCTCCTACGAGCAGTACTTC. The encoded protein is CASSLIIAGLSYEQYF.

The rearrangement links TRBV19 to TRBJ2-7, with 9 positions matching TRBD1. Germline loops: CDR1 LNHDA, CDR2 SQIVND (reference sequence). V was pared by 5 bases and J by 6 bases, with 8 bases of the junction left unmatched. The CDR3 has 14 amino acids. The CDR3 DNA sequence: TGTGCCAGTAGTGCCGGGACAGGGAACTTCGAGCAGTACTTC. Its protein product is CASSAGTGNFEQYF.

The chain recombines TRBV27 with TRBJ1-1; D uncertain. The CDR3 length is 12 residues. Germline assignment: CDR1 MNHEY and CDR2 SMNVEV (reference sequence). Between the trimmed V and J ends, which lost 6 bases and 4 bases, there was a span of 9 bases. CDR3 DNA: TGTGCCAGCAGGGCGGATACCACTGAAGCTTTCTTT. This translates into CASRADTTEAFF.

The gene calls are TRBV6-4 and TRBJ2-6, with 9 bases aligning to TRBD1. CDR3 length: 17 amino acids. Germline lookup yields CDR1 MRHNA and CDR2 SNTAGT. V trimming: 0 bases; J trimming: 0 bases; junction bases outside the gene matches: 0. The CDR3 DNA is TGTGCCAGCAGTGACTCGACAGGGGGCTCTGGGGCCAACGTCCTGACTTTC. This encodes CASSDSTGGSGANVLTF.

This rearrangement joins TRBV2 to TRBJ2-7, with 7 bases aligning to TRBD1. CDR3 size: 14 residues. The germline V gene encodes CDR1 SNHLY and CDR2 FYNNEI. J lost 3 bases, V lost 8 bases, and 10 bases had no gene match. The CDR3 bases are TGTGCCAGCGGGTCCGGGACAGCGTACTACGAGCAGTACTTC. Encoded protein: CASGSGTAYYEQYF.

The rearrangement links TRBV2 to TRBJ1-2, with 9 bases identical to TRBD1. V trimming: 6 bases; J trimming: 3 bases; junction bases outside the gene matches: 8. CDR1 and CDR2 (germline): SNHLY, FYNNEI. The CDR3 is made up of 15 amino acids. The CDR3 sequence is CASRAGTGSHYGYTF. Written as DNA, the CDR3 is TGTGCCAGCAGAGCCGGGACAGGGAGCCACTATGGCTACACCTTC.

The gene calls are TRBV30 and TRBJ2-6; no clear D. The CDR3 has 16 amino acids. V was shortened by 3 bases and J by 0 bases, with 12 bases between the two germline ends. Germline assignment: CDR1 GTSNPN and CDR2 SVGIG (reference sequence). Here the CDR3 DNA reads TGTGCCTGGAGCGCCCCGTTCGGCTCTGGGGCCAACGTCCTGACTTTC. The encoded protein is CAWSAPFGSGANVLTF.

The CDR3 nucleotides read TGCGCCAGCAGCCTAGCGGGACCCACAGATACGCAGTATTTT. This encodes CASSLAGPTDTQYF. The chain combines TRBV4-1 with TRBJ2-3; TRBD2 agrees at 8 bases. The V gene's germline CDR1 is MGHRA and CDR2 YSYEKL. The V gene end was trimmed by 4 bases and the J gene end by 2 bases; junction bases not matched to a gene: 2. This CDR3 comprises 14 residues.

J is TRBJ1-1 and V is TRBV7-8; D unclear. The CDR3 totals 13 residues. The V and J ends lost 5 bases and 0 bases respectively, with 7 bases between them. The germline gives CDR1 SGHVS, CDR2 FQNEAQ. The CDR3 protein is CASSPGLNTEAFF. In nucleotides, the CDR3 is TGTGCCAGCAGCCCCGGGTTGAACACTGAAGCTTTCTTT.

V is TRBV6-1 and J is TRBJ2-3; 8 bases map to TRBD2. The CDR3 runs 16 residues. V shed 3 bases and J 7 bases; nucleotides not matched to a gene: 12. Germline CDR1 and CDR2: MNHNS and SASEGT. The CDR3 sequence: CASSDGSGALRNTQYF. The CDR3 DNA follows: TGTGCCAGCAGTGATGGTAGCGGGGCCCTACGGAATACGCAGTATTTT.

V gene TRBV7-3 combines with J gene TRBJ2-5, with 8 bases aligning to TRBD2. Germline trimming cut 0 bases from V and 2 bases from J; bases unmatched to any gene: 2. The CDR3 is made up of 15 amino acids. Looked up from germline, CDR1 is SGHTA and CDR2 is FQGTGA. The chain's CDR3 is CASSLTSGEQETQYF. The CDR3 DNA reads as TGTGCCAGCAGCTTAACTAGCGGGGAGCAAGAGACCCAGTACTTC.

The rearrangement joins TRBV5-1 to TRBJ2-3; 7 bases match TRBD2. This CDR3 has 12 residues. The V and J ends lost 4 bases and 9 bases, in that order; junction bases with no gene match: 5. Germline V gene sequence: CDR1 SGHRS, CDR2 YFSETQ. The CDR3 DNA reads as TGCGCCAGCAGCGGAACTAGCGCCACGCAGTATTTT. This sequence encodes CASSGTSATQYF. The variable domain in full, with the rest retrieved from reference TRBV5-1 and TRBJ2-3, is KAGVTQTPRYLIKTRGQQVTLSCSPISGHRSVSWYQQTPGQGLQFLFEYFSETQRNKGNFPGRFSGRQFSNSRSEMNVSTLELGDSALYLCASSGTSATQYFGPGTRLTVL.

The rearrangement joins TRBV27 to TRBJ1-5; maybe TRBD1 (6 bases). CDR1 is MNHEY, CDR2 SMNVEV, per germline (reference sequence). There are 15 residues in the CDR3. V shed 3 bases and J shed 5 bases, with 14 bases lying between them. This CDR3 is CASSFSGGPDQPQHF. In DNA form, the CDR3 reads TGTGCCAGCAGTTTTTCGGGGGGCCCTGATCAGCCCCAGCATTTT.

V usage is TRBV4-1 and J usage is TRBJ2-1; TRBD1 agrees at 9 bases. Germline CDR1 reads MGHRA; CDR2 reads YSYEKL. The CDR3 length is 15 residues. The V segment lost 5 bases and the J segment 1 base; nucleotides outside the gene matches: 3. Written as DNA, the CDR3 is TGCGCCAGCAGCACGGACAGGGGTTCCTACAATGAGCAGTTCTTC. Translating it yields CASSTDRGSYNEQFF.

V is TRBV7-2 and J is TRBJ1-2; 8 bases agree with TRBD1. Germline V lookup: CDR1 SGHTA, CDR2 FQGNSA. The CDR3 extends over 14 amino acids. The V and J ends lost 5 bases and 4 bases, in that order; junction bases with no gene match: 6. The CDR3 nucleotides are TGTGCCAGCAGCCCTCCGGGACAGGCCTATGGCTACACCTTC. Amino acids: CASSPPGQAYGYTF.

This clone was seen only a few times. The chain is built from TRBV6-5 and TRBJ1-2, with TRBD1 matching over 8 bases. CDR1 MNHEY and CDR2 SVGAGI come from the germline V gene. The CDR3 is 12 amino acids. V shed 2 bases and J 8 bases; nucleotides not matched to a gene: 1. The chain's CDR3 is CASSYGDRGYTF. The DNA for the CDR3 is TGTGCCAGCAGTTACGGGGACAGGGGCTACACCTTC.